This record concerns one TCR beta chain sequence. This specimen belongs to a study of blood T cell repertoires in COVID-19. The table came from immunoSEQ multiplex PCR; TCRdb's copy has only in-frame clones and leaves some out. The sample carries 75,000 to 80,000 clones, about 88% recorded once. The CDR3 runs to 13 residues. Trimming took off 5 bases at V and 3 bases at J, with 9 bases between the two ends. Germline values: CDR1 MNHEY, CDR2 SVGAGI. Sequenced material: peripheral blood. This sequence joins TRBV6-5 and TRBJ2-3, with D hard to call. The TCR was taken from a human donor in a cohort sampled during active COVID-19. The CDR3 nucleotides read TGTGCCAGCAGTAACTTAGTGACAGATACGCAGTATTTT. Protein sequence: CASSNLVTDTQYF.